This T cell receptor (beta chain) was found in a study of T-cell reconstitution after alpha-beta-depleted transplantation in children. TCRbeta library preparation incorporated unique molecular identifiers. In TCRdb, the PCR reads were re-called with MiXCR into one record per CDR3 protein. The sample consists of around 130,000 distinct CDR3 sequences, approximately 8.7% of them appearing once. This clonotype was detected only a few times. Germline-derived CDR1 and CDR2 are SGHAT and FQDESV (reference sequence). The CDR3 length is 14 residues. Trimming shortened V by 1 base and J by 9 bases, and 13 bases separated the two germline ends.

The chain links TRBV11-1 to TRBJ2-1; maybe TRBD2 (5 bases). The TCR sequence derives from a girl younger than two who had a stem cell transplant for combined immunodeficiency, so the T cells may come from the graft donor. The sequencing used PBMCs, mostly from graft donor cells, collected 180 days after TCRalphabeta/CD19-depleted stem cell transplant. Written as DNA, the CDR3 is TGTGCCAGCAGCTTAGGAATGGTTGCGGGTGAGCAGTTCTTC. As protein: CASSLGMVAGEQFF.